This T cell receptor (beta chain) was captured by sequencing in a study of T cells in localized non-small cell lung cancer. Data came from immunoSEQ multiplex PCR; TCRdb stores just in-frame clones and leaves some out. The profile shows under 1,200 clones, approximately 20% of them singletons. Study-level points and caveats: An association was observed between higher blood T cell density and longer overall survival. Among the tissues sampled, uninvolved adjacent lung had the highest T cell clonality, above tumor. Median detection of top 100 tumor clones in adjacent lung was 55 to 60 clones.

As regards this clone: What it binds is unknown.

The clonotype originates from a female donor older than 55 with stage I lung adenocarcinoma. The sequences come from normal lung tissue next to the tumor, collected before any cancer treatment.

The CDR3 DNA follows: TGTGCCATTCTGACTAGCGGGGTTTACAATGAGCAGTTCTTC. It specifies CAILTSGVYNEQFF. V and J are TRBV6-8 and TRBJ2-1; 11 bases map to TRBD2. The CDR3 covers 14 residues. The germline gives CDR1 MNHGY, CDR2 SAAAGT. Trimming at V came to 10 bases and at J to 4 bases, leaving 6 bases not matched to a gene.